The 8 T cell receptor beta chains below come from one sample, sequenced in a study of CXCR3-negative and CXCR3-positive naive CD8 T cells. Overall study results and limits: A higher hydrophobicity marked the TRB CDR3s of CXCR3-positive naive cells versus CXCR3-negative naive cells.

UMI-labeled 5' RACE TRB cDNA libraries were prepared from the cells. TCRdb processed the 5' RACE reads again and assigns one entry to each CDR3 protein, with no DNA. The ten top clones account for approximately 0.5%, within a sample of approximately 90,000 distinct CDR3 sequences. Their antigen targets remain unknown. The sequenced material came from naive CXCR3+ CD8+ T cells from blood. Subset of the sample: CD45RO-CCR7+CD27+CD95- naive CD8+ T cells expressing CXCR3 (TNR3+). The receptors stem from a human donor in good health. Some clones in this sample may be carry-over from other donors' samples.

CDR3: CASSLVGQRTYEQYF. The chain is built from TRBV7-2 and TRBJ2-7; TCRdb's D call of TRBD1 is untestable without DNA. Germline V CDR1 and CDR2: SGHTA, FQGNSA. The CDR3 spans 15 residues.

The V gene is TRBV13, the J gene TRBJ2-1; absent DNA, TCRdb's TRBD2 call cannot be checked. Germline CDR1 is PRHDT and CDR2 is FYEKMQ (reference sequence). The CDR3 covers 16 residues. CDR3 sequence reads: CASSPRGTTGGNEQFF.

The gene calls are TRBV14 and TRBJ2-4; without DNA, the TCRdb call of TRBD1 cannot be checked. The CDR3 loop spans 14 amino acids. Germline assignment: CDR1 SGHDN and CDR2 FVKESK. This chain's CDR3 is CASSYWEGGNIQYF.

This chain connects TRBV7-9 to TRBJ2-7. This CDR3 is built from 13 residues. Germline CDR1 is SEHNR and CDR2 is FQNEAQ (reference sequence). Here the CDR3 reads CASSLVAAYEQYF.

V and J are TRBV29-1 and TRBJ2-7. The CDR3 is made up of 12 amino acids. Germline V gene lookup returns CDR1 SQVTM and CDR2 ANQGSEA. The CDR3 protein is CSVEDWSREQYF.

The chain employs TRBV20-1 and TRBJ2-7; the D call from TCRdb, TRBD1, cannot be confirmed without DNA. The CDR3 runs to 15 residues. Per germline, CDR1 DFQATT and CDR2 SNEGSKA (reference sequence). CDR3 in amino acids: CSATPEGYPSDEQYF.

The rearrangement uses TRBV7-6 and TRBJ2-1; TCRdb names TRBD2, which stays unverified in the absence of DNA. Germline lookup yields CDR1 SGHVS and CDR2 FNYEAQ. The CDR3 is 16 amino acids. This CDR3 reads CASSPSSGGVGNEQFF.

This chain links TRBV2 with TRBJ2-3; the D gene TCRdb calls, TRBD2, cannot be checked with no DNA. The CDR3 is made up of 12 amino acids. Germline CDR1 and CDR2: SNHLY and FYNNEI. The CDR3: CATLAGGDTQYF.